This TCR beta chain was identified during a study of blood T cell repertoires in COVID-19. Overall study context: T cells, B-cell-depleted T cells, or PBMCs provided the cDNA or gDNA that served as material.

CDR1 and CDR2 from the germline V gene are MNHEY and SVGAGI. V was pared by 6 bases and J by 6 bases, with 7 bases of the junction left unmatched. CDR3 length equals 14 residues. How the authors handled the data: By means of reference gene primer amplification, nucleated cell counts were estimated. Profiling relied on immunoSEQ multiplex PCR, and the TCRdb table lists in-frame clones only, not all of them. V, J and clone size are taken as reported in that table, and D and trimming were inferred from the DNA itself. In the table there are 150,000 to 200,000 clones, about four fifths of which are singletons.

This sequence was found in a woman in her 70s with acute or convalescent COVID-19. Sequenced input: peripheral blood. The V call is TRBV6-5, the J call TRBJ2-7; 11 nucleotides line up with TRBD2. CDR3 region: CASRRLSGRAEQYF. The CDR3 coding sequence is TGTGCCAGCAGACGGCTTAGCGGGAGGGCCGAGCAGTACTTC.